This T cell receptor beta chain came from a study of T cell responses to AZD1222 COVID-19 vaccine. Study-level points and caveats: Nearly half of spike-specific TCRs reportedly go after variant regions that carry no mutations.

Clones were sequenced by immunoSEQ multiplex PCR, and TCRdb holds only the in-frame ones, with some missing. Of 150,000 to 180,000 clones in the sample, less than 90% were seen once. With respect to this clone: Antigen specificity is unknown.

This CDR3 comprises 15 residues. V dropped 2 bases and J dropped 4; count of bases not matched to a gene: 5. In germline, CDR1 is MNHNS, CDR2 SASEGT. The sequence was collected from an adult who had recovered from COVID-19. The sequencing here drew on peripheral blood, taken after recovery from COVID-19. This chain uses TRBV6-1 with TRBJ2-1; 7 bases line up with TRBD1. The DNA of the CDR3 is TGTGCCAGCAGTGAACGTAGGGACAGTTACAATGAGCAGTTCTTC. It encodes CASSERRDSYNEQFF.